This TCR beta chain was profiled in a study of CD8 T cells in ankylosing spondylitis. The CDR3 loop spans 11 amino acids. Per germline, CDR1 MGHDK and CDR2 SYGVNS. V lost 1 base and J 8 bases, leaving 3 bases between the germline ends. MiXCR was run by TCRdb on the 5' RACE reads, yielding one entry per CDR3 protein. Counted here are roughly 36,000 distinct CDR3 sequences, 12% to 15% occurring once; the ten biggest clones make up approximately 35%. The sequencing sample was made of blood. The TCR was taken from a male donor with ankylosing spondylitis or in good health (not recorded which). V and J are TRBV25-1 and TRBJ2-1, with D uncertain. This CDR3 reads CASSEWDEQFF. The CDR3 DNA reads TGTGCCAGCAGTGAATGGGATGAGCAGTTCTTC. The full variable domain, completed using reference TRBV25-1 and TRBJ2-1, is EADIYQTPRYLVIGTGKKITLECSQTMGHDKMYWYQQDPGMELHLIHYSYGVNSTEKGDLSSESTVSRIRTEHFPLTLESARPSHTSQYLCASSEWDEQFFGPGTRLTVL.